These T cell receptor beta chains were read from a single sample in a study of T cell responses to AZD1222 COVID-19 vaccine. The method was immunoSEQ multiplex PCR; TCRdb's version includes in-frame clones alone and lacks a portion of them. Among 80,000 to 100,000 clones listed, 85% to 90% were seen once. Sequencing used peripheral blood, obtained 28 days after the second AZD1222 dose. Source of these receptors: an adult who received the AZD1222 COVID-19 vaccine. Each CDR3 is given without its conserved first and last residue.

cdr3_aa: ASRGPYSNQPQH; j_call: TRBJ1-5; v_call: TRBV10-2
cdr3_aa: ASSYTPASYNYGYT; j_call: TRBJ1-2; v_call: TRBV6-5
cdr3_aa: ASSRDRGRYGYT; j_call: TRBJ1-2; v_call: TRBV5-1
cdr3_aa: ASSLALGGASEQY; j_call: TRBJ2-7; v_call: TRBV5-4
cdr3_aa: AWSYGTDLH; j_call: TRBJ1-5; v_call: TRBV30
cdr3_aa: ASSDSLDSPTNEQF; j_call: TRBJ2-1; v_call: TRBV6-4
cdr3_aa: ATSDFGVFLAYEQY; j_call: TRBJ2-7; v_call: TRBV24-1
cdr3_aa: ASSQGTRQGGTEAF; j_call: TRBJ1-1; v_call: TRBV4-2
cdr3_aa: ATSRDTGTNALRELF; j_call: TRBJ2-2; v_call: TRBV15
cdr3_aa: ASALHRRNQPQH; j_call: TRBJ1-5; v_call: TRBV10-1
cdr3_aa: ASSLIDGQPQH; j_call: TRBJ1-5; v_call: TRBV11-1
cdr3_aa: ASSWGQANEKLF; j_call: TRBJ1-4; v_call: TRBV5-6
cdr3_aa: ASSLGGTGANVLT; j_call: TRBJ2-6; v_call: TRBV5-5
cdr3_aa: AWSGGLEVRELF; j_call: TRBJ2-2; v_call: TRBV30
cdr3_aa: ASSPGTVGGNTIY; j_call: TRBJ1-3; v_call: TRBV7-6
cdr3_aa: ASSPRTSSGDLV; j_call: TRBJ2-1; v_call: TRBV7-9
cdr3_aa: ASRSNPGTSGRASYNEQF; j_call: TRBJ2-1; v_call: TRBV28
cdr3_aa: ASSFQDYGYT; j_call: TRBJ1-2; v_call: TRBV11-2
cdr3_aa: ASNTNSGNTIY; j_call: TRBJ1-3; v_call: TRBV28
cdr3_aa: ASSLSRSNQPQH; j_call: TRBJ1-5; v_call: TRBV7-2
cdr3_aa: ASSEAGGAGELF; j_call: TRBJ2-2; v_call: TRBV6-1
cdr3_aa: ASSPEGNQPQH; j_call: TRBJ1-5; v_call: TRBV12-3/TRBV12-4
cdr3_aa: ASSSTDKAHSGNTIY; j_call: TRBJ1-3; v_call: TRBV5-6
cdr3_aa: ASSFPGGTEAF; j_call: TRBJ1-1; v_call: TRBV27
cdr3_aa: ASGGQGGKLF; j_call: TRBJ1-4; v_call: TRBV6-6
cdr3_aa: ASSSGPLVVNSPLH; j_call: TRBJ1-6; v_call: TRBV19
cdr3_aa: ASSPRLALTYEQY; j_call: TRBJ2-7; v_call: TRBV27
cdr3_aa: ASSLGTVTEAF; j_call: TRBJ1-1; v_call: TRBV5-4
cdr3_aa: ASSLEGLAGGPSAEQY; j_call: TRBJ2-7; v_call: TRBV27
cdr3_aa: ASSSITEAF; j_call: TRBJ1-1; v_call: TRBV13
cdr3_aa: ASSPRMTSTYNEQF; j_call: TRBJ2-1; v_call: TRBV11-2
cdr3_aa: ASSFYRDEGYT; j_call: TRBJ1-2; v_call: TRBV11-2